The 18 T cell receptor beta chains reported below all come from one sample, sequenced in a study of cytomegalovirus exposure and HLA in healthy donors. The assay was immunoSEQ multiplex PCR, and TCRdb's table has in-frame clones only and misses some. The repertoire consists of approximately 65,000 clones, with roughly 93% occurring once and the leading ten covering more than 0.9%. The source material was PBMCs. The receptors shown here come from a woman in her late teens or twenties in good health and CMV-seronegative.

The chain has TRBV5-1 and TRBJ2-1, with 10 bases fitting TRBD2. The CDR3 totals 15 residues. With V trimmed by 3 bases and J by 6 bases, 6 bases remained unmatched. CDR1 is SGHRS and CDR2 is YFSETQ in the germline V gene. The CDR3, as DNA: TGCGCCAGCAGCTCAGCGGGGGGGAGTCTCAATGAGCAGTTCTTC. This codes for CASSSAGGSLNEQFF.

The chain carries TRBV7-2 and TRBJ2-5; D possibly corresponds to TRBD2 (5 bases). The CDR3 length is 13 residues. Germline V gene sequence: CDR1 SGHTA, CDR2 FQGNSA. Trimming took off 1 base at V and 5 bases at J, with 8 bases between the two ends. The CDR3 DNA sequence: TGTGCCAGCAGCTTAGAGGCGGGCGAGACCCAGTACTTC. Residues: CASSLEAGETQYF.

The table lists this clone with a few counts. The chain is built from TRBV10-2 and TRBJ2-3; a possible D gene is TRBD2 (6 bases). The CDR3 spans 15 residues. Germline CDR1 reads WSHSY; CDR2 reads SAAADI. Trimming shortened V by 2 bases and J by 1 base, and 10 bases separated the two germline ends. CDR3 protein: CASSEVGGGTDTQYF. In DNA, the CDR3 is TGCGCCAGCAGTGAGGTGGGAGGAGGCACAGATACGCAGTATTTT.

This sequence joins TRBV10-3 and TRBJ2-2, with TRBD2 matching over 8 bases. The CDR3 contains 12 residues. The trim removed 11 bases at V and 7 bases at J, leaving 6 bases unmatched. Per germline, CDR1 ENHRY and CDR2 SYGVKD. In DNA form, the CDR3 reads TGTGCCCACGGCGGGGGGAACGGGGAGCTGTTTTTT. Amino acids: CAHGGGNGELFF.

The genes are TRBV30 and TRBJ2-2; 9 bases line up with TRBD1. Germline V gene sequence: CDR1 GTSNPN, CDR2 SVGIG (reference sequence). The CDR3 has 16 residues. J was trimmed by 4 bases and V by 0 bases; bases with no gene match: 6. CDR3 DNA: TGTGCCTGGAGTGTGATAGGACAGGGGAGCACCGGGGAGCTGTTTTTT. It is translated as CAWSVIGQGSTGELFF.

The J gene is TRBJ1-1, the V gene TRBV5-1; 11 bases line up with TRBD1. V was pared by 4 bases and J by 3 bases, with 5 bases of the junction left unmatched. Germline assignment: CDR1 SGHRS and CDR2 YFSETQ. This CDR3 is 15 amino acids long. The CDR3 region has the DNA TGCGCCAGCAGCCCGGGACAGGGGGGTTACACTGAAGCTTTCTTT. Protein product: CASSPGQGGYTEAFF.

This chain connects TRBV6-5 to TRBJ2-7, with a tentative D call TRBD2 (6 bases). The germline V gene encodes CDR1 MNHEY and CDR2 SVGAGI. There are 14 residues in the CDR3. Trimming cost V 10 bases and J 2 bases, with 18 bases left between them. This CDR3 is CATGFRGKAYEQYF. The CDR3 bases are TGTGCCACTGGGTTTCGCGGGAAAGCCTACGAGCAGTACTTC.

The chain uses TRBV5-1 and TRBJ2-7, with 8 nucleotides matching TRBD1. J lost 5 bases, V lost 4 bases, and 2 bases had no gene match. Germline V lookup: CDR1 SGHRS, CDR2 YFSETQ. CDR3 length: 12 residues. CDR3 sequence: CASSQTGDEQYF. CDR3 DNA: TGCGCCAGCAGCCAGACAGGGGACGAGCAGTACTTC.

This chain links TRBV10-3 with TRBJ1-2, with TRBD1 identical over 12 bases. This CDR3 spans 17 amino acids. V was pared by 8 bases and J by 3 bases, with 13 bases of the junction left unmatched. Germline V CDR1 and CDR2: ENHRY, SYGVKD. CDR3 coding DNA: TGTGCCATCCCCGCCGGGACAGGGGGCGCGGAAGACTATGGCTACACCTTC. Its protein product is CAIPAGTGGAEDYGYTF.

The J gene is TRBJ2-3, the V gene TRBV29-1; possible D gene TRBD2, 5 bases. The CDR3 is 14 residues long. V lost 6 bases and J lost 4, with 17 bases in between. CDR1 is SQVTM and CDR2 is ANQGSEA in the germline V gene. This CDR3 reads CSVAASPSADTQYF. DNA of the CDR3: TGCAGCGTAGCGGCCTCTCCCTCCGCAGATACGCAGTATTTT.

This CDR3 reads CASSLPGQTYNEQFF. The CDR3 DNA reads TGTGCCAGCAGCTTACCGGGACAAACCTACAATGAGCAGTTCTTC. The rearrangement uses TRBV7-9 and TRBJ2-1; a possible D gene is TRBD1 (6 bases). Germline V gene data show CDR1 as SEHNR and CDR2 as FQNEAQ (reference sequence). Trimming removed 2 bases from V and 2 bases from J, with 10 bases in between. The length of the CDR3 is 15 residues.

The chain uses TRBV10-3 and TRBJ1-4; TRBD1 is a possible D gene (6 bases). The germline CDR1 and CDR2 sequences are ENHRY and SYGVKD. This CDR3 is built from 14 residues. V lost 3 bases and J 5 bases, leaving 10 bases between the germline ends. The CDR3 DNA is TGTGCCATCAGTGAATCCAGGGGAAATGAAAAACTGTTTTTT. Protein product: CAISESRGNEKLFF.

Only one count was recorded for this clone. As DNA, the CDR3 is TGTGCCAGTAGTATTGGGGGGGATTTTGTCCCTGAAGCTTTCTTT. Its protein is CASSIGGDFVPEAFF. V and J are TRBV19 and TRBJ1-1; possibly TRBD1 for D (5 bases). Deletions cut 3 bases from V and 6 bases from J, with 17 bases between. The CDR3 totals 15 residues. Looked up from germline, CDR1 is LNHDA and CDR2 is SQIVND (reference sequence).

The chain is built from TRBV6-6 and TRBJ1-5; the D gene is possibly TRBD1 (5 bases). With 0 bases removed from V and 0 bases from J, the gap between germline ends came to 9 bases. This CDR3 has 16 amino acids. CDR1 MNHNY and CDR2 SVGAGI come from the germline V gene (reference sequence). The chain's CDR3 is CASSYSRDYSNQPQHF. The CDR3 bases are TGTGCCAGCAGTTACTCCAGGGATTATAGCAATCAGCCCCAGCATTTT.

V is TRBV15 and J is TRBJ1-1; D is unresolved. The V end lost 0 bases, the J end lost 3 bases, and 8 bases lay between the germline ends. CDR3 length: 14 residues. The germline CDR1 and CDR2 sequences are LNHNV and YYDKDF (reference sequence). The DNA for the CDR3 is TGTGCCACCAGCAGAGATCTAGGCGACACTGAAGCTTTCTTT. It is translated as CATSRDLGDTEAFF.

The CDR3 region is CASSLGGGFTEAFF. The CDR3 DNA is TGCGCCAGCAGCTTGGGAGGGGGCTTTACTGAAGCTTTCTTT. The chain has TRBV5-1 and TRBJ1-1, with 7 bases matching TRBD1. This CDR3 spans 14 amino acids. Germline V gene lookup returns CDR1 SGHRS and CDR2 YFSETQ. V shed 0 bases, J shed 5 bases, and the junction held 4 bases outside the gene matches.

The chain has TRBV2 and TRBJ2-1; TRBD2 matches 10 bases. The germline V gene encodes CDR1 SNHLY and CDR2 FYNNEI. With 6 bases clipped from V and 6 bases from J, the junction kept 11 bases outside the gene matches. CDR3 size: 16 residues. The CDR3 DNA is TGTGCCAGCAGCGGCCTAGCGGGAGCCAGCCCCAATGAGCAGTTCTTC. Translated, it gives CASSGLAGASPNEQFF.

The gene calls are TRBV6-1 and TRBJ1-4; D is possibly TRBD1 (5 bases). CDR1 and CDR2 (germline): MNHNS, SASEGT. Trimming left V 6 bases short and J 0 bases short, with 11 bases between. There are 15 residues in the CDR3. The CDR3 loop is CASRWGLSTNEKLFF. The CDR3 DNA reads TGTGCCAGCAGATGGGGCCTTTCAACTAATGAAAAACTGTTTTTT.